The sequence of this T cell receptor beta chain was determined in a study of T cells in localized non-small cell lung cancer. Study-level results: Across samples, adjacent lung featured a median 57 of the top 100 tumor clones. Longer survival (overall) was linked to higher T cell density in blood. Peak T cell clonality was found in uninvolved adjacent lung, exceeding tumor.

Germline V gene lookup returns CDR1 MNHNY and CDR2 SVGAGI (reference sequence). There are 16 residues in the CDR3. Trimming left V 6 bases short and J 2 bases short, with 20 bases between. On this clone: What it recognizes is unknown.

Assay used: immunoSEQ multiplex PCR; TCRdb lists only in-frame clones, some missing. The sample contains tens of thousands of clones, around 93% of which appear only once. This clonotype originated in a female donor over 55 with stage II lung adenocarcinoma. V and J are TRBV6-6 and TRBJ2-7, with D perhaps matching TRBD1 (6 bases). The sample was peripheral blood mononuclear cells, taken before any cancer treatment. The CDR3 spells CASSPNERGIPYEQYF. The CDR3 DNA follows: TGTGCCAGCAGCCCCAATGAAAGGGGGATCCCCTACGAGCAGTACTTC.